The TCR beta chain under discussion was sequenced for a study of response to subunit inactivated influenza vaccine. Between the trimmed V and J ends, which lost 4 bases and 1 base, there was a span of 8 bases. The CDR3 loop spans 12 amino acids. Germline CDR1 and CDR2: SQVTM and ANQGSEA. At least ten counts were recorded for this clonotype. The antigen is not known. TCRdb independently ran MiXCR on the RT-PCR reads; one entry per CDR3 protein. The table lists hundreds of thousands of distinct CDR3 sequences, less than 15% of them singletons. Findings and limits, study-wide: Authors suggested each seasonal flu vaccination may recruit only limited numbers of new T cells.

This sequence was found in a man aged 50 to 60 who received an inactivated influenza vaccine. The specimen was PBMCs from blood, collected approximately 15 days before vaccination. The rearrangement uses TRBV29-1 and TRBJ2-7; D may be TRBD1 (6 bases). CDR3 sequence reads: CSVVGQSYEQYF. CDR3 bases: TGCAGCGTTGTAGGACAGTCCTACGAGCAGTACTTC.